This T cell receptor beta chain was profiled in a study of cytomegalovirus exposure and HLA in healthy donors. Whole-study findings and limits: Previous analysis showed most TCR beta V segments were productive about 90% or about 30% of the time. Follow-up analysis seemed to connect common viral pathogens with several of the most significant clusters identified.

With 60 Vbeta and 13 Jbeta primers, the PCR was carried out. Original data processing: The count from a later analysis was some 80 million unique TCR beta chains, 9.5 million to 11 million of them shared. Profiling relied on immunoSEQ multiplex PCR, and the TCRdb table lists in-frame clones only, not all of them. The V and J calls and clone size were taken over from that table, and D and trimming were inferred from the DNA. The sample has 85,000 to 100,000 clones; around nine tenths are singletons. The germline gives CDR1 MNHNS, CDR2 SASEGT. CDR3 length: 14 residues. V was clipped by 7 bases and J by 4 bases, with 16 bases between them. On this clone itself: Antigen unknown.

The clonotype comes from a man aged 25-45 years in good health and CMV-seropositive. V usage is TRBV6-1 and J usage is TRBJ2-5; D call uncertain. The sequencing input was PBMCs. The CDR3 here is CASKPGLNVETQYF. The CDR3 DNA sequence: TGTGCCAGCAAGCCGGGTTTAAACGTAGAGACCCAGTACTTC.